This TCR beta chain originates from a study of cytomegalovirus exposure and HLA in healthy donors. Regarding the study as a whole: The study found most TCR sequences rare, yet found some public TCRs in many donors. The study listed some 160 cytomegalovirus-associated TCR beta chains.

Libraries were prepared by immunoSEQ multiplex PCR; TCRdb keeps only in-frame clonotypes and omits some of them. The profile covers under 200,000 clones, with nearly 90% appearing a single time and 4% to 5% taken by the ten largest. V was pared by 3 bases and J by 6 bases, with 4 bases of the junction left unmatched. This CDR3 contains 15 residues. CDR1 and CDR2 (germline): MGHRA, YSYEKL. As to this clone: Its antigen is not known.

The origin of this receptor is a man aged 18 to 29 in good health and CMV-seropositive. Source material: PBMCs. The rearrangement links TRBV4-1 to TRBJ2-3; TRBD2 matches at 12 bases. DNA of the CDR3: TGCGCCAGCAGCCAGGGACTAGCGGGTCGGGATACGCAGTATTTT. Translation gives CASSQGLAGRDTQYF.